The 25 T cell receptor beta chains below all came from one sample that was sequenced in a study of shared clonotypes between healthy human individuals. The repertoire was sequenced with immunoSEQ multiplex PCR; TCRdb's copy has only in-frame clones and lacks some. The data show 2 million to 2.5 million clones, 95% seen once. Sequencing input: naive CD4+ T cells sorted from blood. Subset defined: CD45RA+ positively selected. The origin of the receptors is a man between 18 and 29 years old in good health.

The chain has TRBV2 and TRBJ2-7; tentative D call: TRBD2 (6 bases). This CDR3 has 14 residues. Germline V gene lookup returns CDR1 SNHLY and CDR2 FYNNEI. V was clipped by 7 bases and J by 6 bases, with 19 bases between them. Here the CDR3 reads CASKSDILGGEQYF. The CDR3 DNA is TGTGCCAGCAAAAGCGACATCCTGGGGGGCGAGCAGTACTTC.

The J gene is TRBJ2-2, the V gene TRBV19; 10 positions agree with TRBD2. The junction had 4 bases not matched to a gene; V was cut back by 8 bases and J by 4 bases. The CDR3 covers 14 residues. Germline V gives CDR1 LNHDA, CDR2 SQIVND (reference sequence). For the CDR3, the DNA is TGTGCCAGTTCGGGACTAGCGTTCACCGGGGAGCTGTTTTTT. Amino acid sequence: CASSGLAFTGELFF. Supplemented by reference TRBV19 and TRBJ2-2, the full variable domain reads DGGITQSPKYLFRKEGQNVTLSCEQNLNHDAMYWYRQDPGQGLRLIYYSQIVNDFQKGDIAEGYSVSREKKESFPLTVTSAQKNPTAFYLCASSGLAFTGELFFGEGSRLTVL.

Comment on this clone: The identical CDR3 is also encoded by other nucleotide sequences in the sample. The chain employs TRBV7-2 and TRBJ2-7, with 11 bases aligning to TRBD2. CDR3 length: 14 amino acids. Germline assignment: CDR1 SGHTA and CDR2 FQGNSA. With 5 bases clipped from V and 4 bases from J, the junction kept 4 bases outside the gene matches. Here the CDR3 reads CASSLTSGSYEQYF. Written as DNA, the CDR3 is TGTGCCAGCAGCCTCACTAGCGGGAGTTACGAGCAGTACTTC. The whole variable domain, remainder taken from reference TRBV7-2 and TRBJ2-7, is GAGVSQSPSNKVTEKGKDVELRCDPISGHTALYWYRQSLGQGLEFLIYFQGNSAPDKSGLPSDRFSAERTGGSVSTLTIQRTQQEDSAVYLCASSLTSGSYEQYFGPGTRLTVT.

V and J are TRBV15 and TRBJ1-2, with 7 bases identical to TRBD1. The V gene's germline CDR1 is LNHNV and CDR2 YYDKDF (reference sequence). With V trimmed by 0 bases and J by 4 bases, 5 bases remained unmatched. This CDR3 has 15 amino acids. The CDR3 loop reads CATSRDQDRFYGYTF. CDR3 DNA: TGTGCCACCAGCAGAGACCAGGACAGGTTCTATGGCTACACCTTC.

The rearrangement links TRBV5-4 to TRBJ2-2; possible D gene TRBD1, 5 bases. Germline lookup yields CDR1 SGHNT and CDR2 YYREEE (reference sequence). Trimming removed 0 bases from V and 4 bases from J, with 13 bases in between. The CDR3 contains 16 residues. In nucleotides, the CDR3 is TGTGCCAGCAGCTTGGCCTTTGCAGGGATCACCGGGGAGCTGTTTTTT. This gives the protein CASSLAFAGITGELFF.

The count of this clone is one. The chain carries TRBV2 and TRBJ1-5, with a possible D match to TRBD1 (5 bases). The CDR3 runs 15 residues. Germline values: CDR1 SNHLY, CDR2 FYNNEI. The ends were cut back, 1 base at V and 6 bases at J, with 13 bases in the middle. CDR3: CASSEGVQGGQPQHF. In DNA, the CDR3 is TGTGCCAGCAGTGAAGGGGTGCAGGGCGGTCAGCCCCAGCATTTT.

About this clone: Other DNA sequences in this specimen translate into the identical CDR3. The chain has TRBV5-1 and TRBJ1-4; maybe TRBD1 (5 bases). This CDR3 is 13 amino acids long. Germline CDR1 and CDR2: SGHRS and YFSETQ. V lost 0 bases, J lost 5 bases, and 5 bases lay in between. The CDR3 nucleotides read TGCGCCAGCAGCTTGGGACAGAATGAAAAACTGTTTTTT. It is translated as CASSLGQNEKLFF.

The CDR3 DNA is TGTGCCAGTACCCAAGGAGGCAGGGGGGATAAAGGCTACACCTTC. This gives the protein CASTQGGRGDKGYTF. The gene calls are TRBV19 and TRBJ1-2, with 7 bases fitting TRBD1. The CDR3 sequence is 15 residues long. Germline V lookup: CDR1 LNHDA, CDR2 SQIVND (reference sequence). Trimming cost V 7 bases and J 8 bases; bases outside gene matches: 16.

The V and J genes are TRBV2 and TRBJ2-1; TRBD1 or TRBD2 may be the D gene (6 bases each). CDR3 length: 16 residues. The ends were cut back, 2 bases at V and 7 bases at J, with 18 bases in the middle. Germline assignment: CDR1 SNHLY and CDR2 FYNNEI. Here the CDR3 DNA reads TGTGCCAGCAGTGAAAAGGGTAGCCAGGGGAGGAATGAGCAGTTCTTC. This codes for CASSEKGSQGRNEQFF.

This clone appeared once. Other DNA sequences within the sample encode an identical CDR3. The CDR3 nucleotides are TGTGCCAGCAGGCGCGGCGGGACCGGGGAGCTGTTTTTT. The encoded protein is CASRRGGTGELFF. The rearrangement links TRBV6-5 to TRBJ2-2, with D possibly TRBD2 on 5 matching bases. V lost 6 bases and J lost 5, with 10 bases in between. Germline assignment: CDR1 MNHEY and CDR2 SVGAGI. The CDR3 loop spans 13 amino acids.

The chain carries TRBV6-5 and TRBJ2-1; 12 bases match TRBD1. Trimming took 2 bases from V and 13 from J; bases not matched to a gene: 12. This CDR3 has 16 residues. CDR1 is MNHEY, CDR2 SVGAGI, per germline. The CDR3 is CASSYVKGQGAPRQFF. The CDR3 nucleotides read TGTGCCAGCAGTTACGTAAAGGGACAGGGGGCCCCCCGTCAGTTCTTC.

CDR3 DNA sequence: TGTGCCAGCTCCGGGGACAGGGGAAGCACTGAAGCTTTCTTT. It codes for CASSGDRGSTEAFF. The chain joins TRBV18 to TRBJ1-1; 10 bases are shared with TRBD1. With 6 bases clipped from V and 4 bases from J, the junction kept 5 bases outside the gene matches. The CDR3 is 14 residues long. CDR1 is KGHSH and CDR2 is LQKENI in the germline V gene.

The rearrangement links TRBV11-3 to TRBJ2-7, with D perhaps assigned TRBD1 or TRBD2 (5 bases each). Germline V lookup: CDR1 SGHNT, CDR2 YENEEA. This CDR3 is built from 14 residues. The germline V and J ends were trimmed by 5 bases and 3 bases, with 14 bases remaining between them. The CDR3 is CASSIGTGNYEQYF. The CDR3 bases are TGTGCCAGCAGCATCGGGACGGGGAACTACGAGCAGTACTTC.

The V call is TRBV7-2, the J call TRBJ1-5; 8 bases agree with TRBD1. Per germline, CDR1 SGHTA and CDR2 FQGNSA. V lost 6 bases, J lost 0 bases, and 13 bases stayed unmatched. The CDR3 length is 18 residues. CDR3 DNA: TGTGCCAGCAGTTCGACAGGGGTCCTCTTCAGTAGCAATCAGCCCCAGCATTTT. Amino acid sequence: CASSSTGVLFSSNQPQHF.

This clone showed up just a few times. The rearrangement joins TRBV19 to TRBJ1-5; unclear D gene. Germline loops: CDR1 LNHDA, CDR2 SQIVND (reference sequence). V lost 1 base and J lost 4, with 11 bases in between. The CDR3 loop spans 15 amino acids. CDR3 bases: TGTGCCAGTAGTATAGGACGACTTTTGAATCAGCCCCAGCATTTT. This encodes CASSIGRLLNQPQHF.

This chain joins TRBV7-6 and TRBJ1-1; TRBD1 agrees at 11 bases. This CDR3 spans 15 amino acids. Germline V gives CDR1 SGHVS, CDR2 FNYEAQ. With 0 bases clipped from V and 6 bases from J, the junction kept 3 bases outside the gene matches. CDR3 residues: CASSLADRGRSEAFF. The DNA for the CDR3 is TGTGCCAGCAGCTTAGCGGACAGGGGGCGCTCTGAAGCTTTCTTT.

The gene calls are TRBV28 and TRBJ1-4, with 7 bases fitting TRBD1. Germline V lookup: CDR1 MDHEN, CDR2 SYDVKM. V was clipped by 5 bases and J by 8 bases; unmatched bases: 11. The CDR3 covers 15 residues. The CDR3 nucleotides read TGTGCCAGCAGTCTCCCAAGACAGGGTGGCGAAAAACTGTTTTTT. Translating gives CASSLPRQGGEKLFF.

The rearrangement uses TRBV5-1 and TRBJ2-7; 15 bases fit TRBD2. Per the germline V gene, CDR1 is SGHRS and CDR2 is YFSETQ. With V trimmed by 8 bases and J by 0 bases, 9 bases remained unmatched. This CDR3 spans 17 amino acids. CDR3 DNA: TGCGCCAGTTCTCCGGGACTAGCGGGGGGAAGCTCCTACGAGCAGTACTTC. It codes for CASSPGLAGGSSYEQYF.

V is TRBV6-1 and J is TRBJ2-3; TRBD1 aligns across 8 bases. V lost 5 bases, J lost 0 bases, and 1 base stayed unmatched. Looked up from germline, CDR1 is MNHNS and CDR2 is SASEGT. CDR3 size: 14 residues. CDR3 nucleotides: TGTGCCAGCAGTTGGACAGGGAGCACAGATACGCAGTATTTT. The encoded protein is CASSWTGSTDTQYF.

This chain connects TRBV19 to TRBJ1-4; 10 nucleotides agree with TRBD1. The junction had 8 bases not matched to a gene; V was cut back by 6 bases and J by 4 bases. CDR1 is LNHDA and CDR2 is SQIVND in the germline V gene (reference sequence). The CDR3 is 16 residues long. The CDR3 nucleotides read TGTGCCAGTAGCAAAGGGACAGGGGCCCTTAATGAAAAACTGTTTTTT. Amino acid sequence: CASSKGTGALNEKLFF.

The CDR3, as DNA: TGTGCCAGCAGTTACAGGCAGGGGCGGATCTATGGCTACACCTTC. Its protein is CASSYRQGRIYGYTF. V and J are TRBV6-5 and TRBJ1-2; TRBD1 might be the D (6 bases). CDR1 is MNHEY, CDR2 SVGAGI, per germline. This CDR3 has 15 residues. V lost 2 bases and J 4 bases, leaving 14 bases between the germline ends.

This clone appeared a single time. The chain has TRBV4-3 and TRBJ2-1; weak D call: TRBD2 (6 bases). V lost 1 base and J lost 3, with 13 bases in between. The CDR3 totals 16 residues. Per germline, CDR1 LGHNA and CDR2 YSLEER. The CDR3 here is CASSQAYSGIYNEQFF. CDR3 bases: TGCGCCAGCAGCCAAGCATATAGCGGCATCTACAATGAGCAGTTCTTC.

This chain joins TRBV5-4 and TRBJ2-1; 12 bases are shared with TRBD2. Germline V gene sequence: CDR1 SGHNT, CDR2 YYREEE (reference sequence). Germline trimming cut 4 bases from V and 4 bases from J; bases unmatched to any gene: 6. The CDR3 covers 16 residues. In DNA, the CDR3 is TGTGCCAGCAGCCAGAGGACTAGCGGGACGTACAATGAGCAGTTCTTC. Protein: CASSQRTSGTYNEQFF.

The V call is TRBV13, the J call TRBJ1-1; D gene uncertain. CDR1 is PRHDT and CDR2 is FYEKMQ in the germline V gene (reference sequence). The CDR3 has 12 residues. V was clipped by 0 bases and J by 5 bases, with 4 bases between them. The CDR3 loop is CASSLGRTEAFF. CDR3 nucleotide sequence: TGTGCCAGCAGCTTAGGGAGGACTGAAGCTTTCTTT.

This CDR3 is CASGGVDRVAEQYF. CDR3 nucleotide sequence: TGTGCCAGCGGGGGAGTGGACAGGGTAGCCGAGCAGTACTTC. The J gene is TRBJ2-7, the V gene TRBV5-6, with 8 positions matching TRBD1. Trimming at V came to 7 bases and at J to 6 bases, leaving 12 bases not matched to a gene. Germline V CDR1 and CDR2: SGHDT, YYEEEE. CDR3 length: 14 residues.